This is a list of T cell receptor beta chains from one sample in a study of blood T cell repertoires in COVID-19. Generated by immunoSEQ multiplex PCR, the TCRdb table keeps only in-frame clones and is missing some. Of approximately 69,000 clones in the sample, roughly 82% were seen once. Sample: peripheral blood. Source of these receptors: a woman aged 60 to 75 with acute or convalescent COVID-19. Each CDR3 is given with its conserved first and last residue. A D gene is named only where the DNA matches it firmly. Part of the rows lack a size; the others show once, few, many or a class for expanded clones.

TRBJ1-1 NA TRBV12-5 NA CASGLPGNTEAFF TGTGCTAGTGGTTTGCCAGGTAACACTGAAGCTTTCTTT
TRBJ1-5 NA TRBV7-2 once CASSLGGTHQPQHF TGTGCCAGCAGCTTAGGCGGGACCCATCAGCCCCAGCATTTT
TRBJ2-1 NA TRBV15 NA CATSNHEYNEQFF TGTGCCACCAGCAACCACGAGTACAATGAGCAGTTCTTC
TRBJ2-5 NA TRBV19 few CASSAQGQETQYF TGTGCCAGTTCCGCTCAGGGGCAAGAGACCCAGTACTTC
TRBJ1-2 TRBD1 TRBV2 NA CASVRDRNNYGYTF TGTGCCAGCGTCCGGGACAGGAATAACTATGGCTACACCTTC
TRBJ1-1 NA TRBV7-9 NA CASSLGAGQTNTEAFF TGTGCCAGCAGCTTAGGGGCAGGGCAAACGAACACTGAAGCTTTCTTT
TRBJ2-7 TRBD2 TRBV7-2 NA CASSSRAALAGGREQYF TGTGCCAGCAGCTCCCGCGCCGCTCTAGCGGGAGGGCGCGAGCAGTACTTC
TRBJ2-4 TRBD2 TRBV4-1 NA CASSQASGGAKRGIKNIQYF TGCGCCAGCAGCCAAGCTAGCGGGGGGGCCAAGAGGGGCATTAAAAACATTCAGTACTTC
TRBJ2-1 NA TRBV9 NA CASSSSPRDEQFF TGTGCCAGCAGCTCCTCCCCCCGGGATGAGCAGTTCTTC
TRBJ2-7 TRBD1 TRBV2 NA CASRTDRVSYEQYF TGTGCCAGCAGAACTGACAGGGTCTCCTACGAGCAGTACTTC
TRBJ2-1 TRBD2 TRBV6-1 NA CASSEYTSGGNEQFF TGTGCCAGCAGTGAATATACTAGCGGGGGAAATGAGCAGTTCTTC
TRBJ1-4 TRBD1 TRBV6-5 NA CASRTGGLSNEKLFF TGTGCCAGTAGGACAGGGGGCCTTTCTAATGAAAAACTGTTTTTT
TRBJ1-1 TRBD1 TRBV4-2 NA CASSHLALLTGFLNTEAFF TGTGCCAGCAGCCACCTCGCTCTATTGACAGGGTTCCTGAACACTGAAGCTTTCTTT